This entry describes one T cell receptor (beta chain). Trimming removed 6 bases at V and 0 bases at J, with 15 bases between. There are 15 residues in the CDR3. Germline-derived CDR1 and CDR2 are DFQATT and SNEGSKA (reference sequence). A process of 5'RACE template switching, which added a universal primer site and UMIs, was used to make TCR cDNA. Each CDR3 protein gets one entry after TCRdb re-called the 5' RACE reads with MiXCR. The data contain 600,000 to 750,000 distinct CDR3 sequences, around 12% of them singletons. This record belongs to a study of T cells after yellow fever vaccination. The receptor's source is a man aged 25-45 years who received the YFV17D yellow fever vaccine. The chain combines TRBV20-1 with TRBJ2-1, with D tentatively TRBD2 (5 bases). The sequenced sample was PBMCs, obtained on the day of the yellow fever booster vaccination. The CDR3 reads CSARSVGSSYNEQFF. The CDR3 bases are TGCAGTGCCCGCTCGGTTGGGAGCTCCTACAATGAGCAGTTCTTC.